This entry lists 4 T cell receptor beta chains sequenced from one sample in a study of OX40 agonist ivuxolimab in advanced cancers. Measured with immunoSEQ multiplex PCR; TCRdb has only the in-frame clones, and not every one. The table records more than 85,000 clones, 80% to 95% of them present only once. Specimen: CD4+ or CD8+ T cells sorted from blood, collected in a trial of the OX40 agonist ivuxolimab. The receptors were gathered from an adult with an advanced solid tumor such as melanoma, head and neck, liver or kidney cancer.

This chain links TRBV19 with TRBJ1-3, with D maybe TRBD1 (5 bases). Between the trimmed V and J ends, which lost 7 bases and 4 bases, there was a span of 20 bases. There are 16 residues in the CDR3. CDR1 and CDR2 from the germline V gene are LNHDA and SQIVND (reference sequence). CDR3 sequence reads: CASKRQGADAGNTIYF. For the CDR3, the DNA is TGTGCCAGTAAGCGTCAGGGTGCTGACGCAGGAAACACCATATATTTT.

The chain employs TRBV19 and TRBJ2-3; no reliable D call. V was shortened by 3 bases and J by 2 bases, with 9 bases between the two germline ends. CDR1 is LNHDA, CDR2 SQIVND, per germline (reference sequence). This CDR3 is built from 14 residues. The CDR3: CASSIHQITDTQYF. CDR3 in DNA: TGTGCCAGTAGTATCCATCAGATCACAGATACGCAGTATTTT.

V gene TRBV11-3 combines with J gene TRBJ1-1; D possibly corresponds to TRBD1 (5 bases). CDR1 SGHNT and CDR2 YENEEA come from the germline V gene. The CDR3 has 13 residues. Trimming took 0 bases from V and 5 from J, leaving 7 bases between them. CDR3 in amino acids: CASSLEGGTEAFF. The CDR3 nucleotides read TGTGCCAGCAGCTTAGAGGGGGGAACTGAAGCTTTCTTT.

The rearrangement links TRBV30 to TRBJ2-7, with D perhaps matching TRBD1 (5 bases). Germline values: CDR1 GTSNPN, CDR2 SVGIG (reference sequence). The CDR3 covers 11 residues. The CDR3 protein is CASGSSYEQYF. The CDR3 DNA is TGTGCGTCAGGGTCATCCTACGAGCAGTACTTC.